This TCR beta chain was captured by sequencing in a study of regulatory T cells in long-lasting Graves disease. Germline lookup yields CDR1 DFQATT and CDR2 SNEGSKA (reference sequence). This CDR3 is 17 amino acids long. Trimming removed 3 bases from V and 1 base from J, with 20 bases in between. Assembly of TCR beta libraries relied on iRepertoire HTBI primers together with Arm-PCR of CDR3 regions. From the multiplex PCR reads, TCRdb called clonotypes with MiXCR, one entry per CDR3 protein. The sample has some 460,000 distinct CDR3 sequences, roughly 16% seen once. The time point is: newly diagnosed GD, antithyroid drugs for less than 3 months. From PBMCs, RNA was extracted and then used to make the TCR library. This sample also appeared in a second study, on T cells in Graves' hyperthyroidism and ophthalmopathy.

Sequences were derived from peripheral blood mononuclear cells (PBMCs), sampled at new diagnosis, from a patient treated with antithyroid drugs. The rearrangement uses TRBV20-1 and TRBJ2-3; a possible D gene is TRBD2 (5 bases). This TCR was sampled from a man between 40 and 49 years old with Graves disease. CDR3 sequence reads: CSASVRGKSGGTDTQYF. The CDR3, as DNA: TGCAGTGCTAGTGTCCGAGGAAAGAGCGGCGGCACAGATACGCAGTATTTT.